This T cell receptor beta chain is from a study of vaccination effects on CD4 cells after COVID-19. The wider study: Two-dose vaccination with either BNT162b2 or mRNA-1273 was given to the participants. Findings and limits, study-wide: Infection-derived and vaccine-derived clones contracted markedly late after vaccination. Small numbers of convalescent patients limited the study. It also lacked early post-infection timepoints.

As concerns this clone: No antigen is known for it.

Generated by immunoSEQ multiplex PCR, the TCRdb table keeps only in-frame clones and is missing some. The table has about 58,000 clones, over 65% seen once. The CDR3 spans 12 residues. Losses at the gene ends were 8 bases for V and 7 bases for J; bases not matched to a gene: 6. Upon completion of roughly ten days in culture, CD4+ T cells were isolated. Nucleocapsid antibodies were negative in the vaccine recipients, who had never had SARS-CoV-2 infection. The V and J genes are TRBV12-3 or TRBV12-4 and TRBJ1-1; 8 bases line up with TRBD1. Sequencing was performed on CD4+ T cells from PBMCs cultured without peptide, taken before COVID-19 vaccination. The receptor's source is a human donor who received a COVID-19 vaccine. The CDR3 region has the DNA TGTGCCAGCGTCTCAGGGGGCAATGAAGCTTTCTTT. It is translated as CASVSGGNEAFF.